Presented here are 3 T cell receptor beta chains from one specimen sequenced in a study of T cell responses to AZD1222 COVID-19 vaccine (dated by TCRdb to the early 2020s). Interpreted using the paper, the time point label stands for: baseline before first vaccination. In light of the paper, this sample's treatment or condition label describes: meningococcal conjugate vaccine given as trial control. Receptor amplification or capture employed the immunoSEQ multiplex PCR assay. Not all clones reach the TCRdb copy of this immuneACCESS table, which keeps in-frame sequences only. Checked studies attribute under half of the gap to unresolved V genes and leave the rest unexplained. This sample holds approximately 120,000 clones; 88% were observed only once. 13% of the sample rests with the top ten. The sequenced sample was peripheral blood, obtained on day 0 of MenACWY control vaccination. The receptor source for this set is an adult in good health.

The chain uses TRBV6-2 or TRBV6-3 and TRBJ1-2, with D maybe TRBD1 (5 bases). Germline V gene data show CDR1 as MNHEY and CDR2 as SVGEGT. The CDR3 contains 14 residues. V lost 3 bases and J lost 4, with 12 bases in between. The CDR3 protein is CASSYPGGAYGYTF. The CDR3, as DNA: TGTGCCAGCAGTTATCCCGGAGGGGCCTATGGCTACACCTTC.

J is TRBJ1-2 and V is TRBV7-2; TRBD1 aligns across 8 bases. J was trimmed by 7 bases and V by 5 bases; bases with no gene match: 6. Germline assignment: CDR1 SGHTA and CDR2 FQGNSA. The CDR3 covers 13 residues. The CDR3 nucleotides read TGTGCCAGCAGCCGCGGACAGGGTGGTGGCTACACCTTC. It yields the protein CASSRGQGGGYTF.

The rearrangement uses TRBV27 and TRBJ2-1, with TRBD1 matching over 7 bases. Germline V gene sequence: CDR1 MNHEY, CDR2 SMNVEV (reference sequence). The V gene end was trimmed by 5 bases and the J gene end by 4 bases; junction bases not matched to a gene: 8. The length of the CDR3 is 15 residues. CDR3 DNA sequence: TGTGCCAGCAGTACAACCGGGACAGCTTACAATGAGCAGTTCTTC. Translating it yields CASSTTGTAYNEQFF.